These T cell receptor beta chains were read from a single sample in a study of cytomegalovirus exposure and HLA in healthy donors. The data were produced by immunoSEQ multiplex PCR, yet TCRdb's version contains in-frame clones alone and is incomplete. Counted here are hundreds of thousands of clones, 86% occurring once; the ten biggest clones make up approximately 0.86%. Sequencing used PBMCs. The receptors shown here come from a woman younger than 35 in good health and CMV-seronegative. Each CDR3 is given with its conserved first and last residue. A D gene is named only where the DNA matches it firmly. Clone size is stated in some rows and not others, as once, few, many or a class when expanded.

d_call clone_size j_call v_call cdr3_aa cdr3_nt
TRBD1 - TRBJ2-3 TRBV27 CASSLYRDRVGDTDTQYF TGTGCCAGCAGTTTATACCGGGACAGGGTAGGAGACACAGATACGCAGTATTTT
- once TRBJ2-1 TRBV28 CASSPAGFLHAEQFF TGTGCCAGCAGCCCTGCGGGGTTTCTCCATGCTGAGCAGTTCTTC
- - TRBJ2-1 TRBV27 CASSLNRLGGRNEQFF TGTGCCAGCAGTTTAAATCGCCTAGGAGGTCGAAATGAGCAGTTCTTC
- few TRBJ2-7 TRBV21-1 CAGPGLRYEQYF TGTGCCGGCCCGGGACTTAGGTACGAGCAGTACTTC
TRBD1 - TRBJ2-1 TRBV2 CASSGRDRAYNEQFF TGTGCCAGCAGTGGCCGGGACAGGGCGTACAATGAGCAGTTCTTC
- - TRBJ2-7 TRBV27 CASSLKGQGNEQYF TGTGCCAGCAGTTTAAAGGGGCAGGGGAACGAGCAGTACTTC
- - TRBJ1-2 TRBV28 CASSLLLANYGYTF TGTGCCAGCAGTTTATTACTTGCTAACTATGGCTACACCTTC
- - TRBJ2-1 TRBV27 CASSLWGQSSYNEQFF TGTGCCAGCAGTTTATGGGGGCAGAGCTCCTACAATGAGCAGTTCTTC
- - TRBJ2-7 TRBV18 CASSPSQGREQYF TGTGCCAGCTCACCATCTCAGGGAAGAGAGCAGTACTTC
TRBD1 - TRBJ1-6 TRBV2 CASRGGQVPSSYNSPLHF TGTGCCAGCAGAGGGGGACAGGTCCCGAGCTCCTATAATTCACCCCTCCACTTT
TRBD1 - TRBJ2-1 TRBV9 CASSPQWDSSYNEQFF TGTGCCAGCAGCCCCCAATGGGACAGCTCCTACAATGAGCAGTTCTTC
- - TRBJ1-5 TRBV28 CASSFAEASNQPQHF TGTGCCAGCAGTTTCGCCGAAGCTAGCAATCAGCCCCAGCATTTT
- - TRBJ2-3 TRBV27 CASSFGSTQYF TGTGCCAGCAGTTTTGGTAGTACGCAGTATTTT
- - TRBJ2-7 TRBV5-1 CASSLIGEVASYEQYF TGCGCCAGCAGCTTGATTGGTGAGGTGGCATCCTACGAGCAGTACTTC
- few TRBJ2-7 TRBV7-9 CASSPHGVGYEQYF TGTGCCAGCAGCCCCCACGGAGTAGGTTACGAGCAGTACTTC
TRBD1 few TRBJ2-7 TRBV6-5 CASRGQGTYEQYF TGTGCCAGCAGAGGACAGGGGACCTACGAGCAGTACTTC
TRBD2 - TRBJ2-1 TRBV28 CASSFPSGIQSSYNEQFF TGTGCCAGCAGTTTCCCTAGCGGGATCCAGAGCTCCTACAATGAGCAGTTCTTC
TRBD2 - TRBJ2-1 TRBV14 CASSQDLRAGAASDEQFF TGTGCCAGCAGCCAAGATCTTAGGGCGGGAGCAGCTAGCGATGAGCAGTTCTTC
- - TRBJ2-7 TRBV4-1 CASSQERRSRGYEQYF TGCGCCAGCAGCCAAGAAAGGCGGAGCCGGGGCTACGAGCAGTACTTC
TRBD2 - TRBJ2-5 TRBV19 CASSPGTSGGETQYF TGTGCCAGTTCGCCCGGGACTAGCGGGGGAGAGACCCAGTACTTC
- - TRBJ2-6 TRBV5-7 CASSLYRAGANVLTF TGTGCCAGCAGCTTGTACAGGGCTGGGGCCAACGTCCTGACTTTC
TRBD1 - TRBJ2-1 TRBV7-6 CASSSEAGGWEQFF TGTGCCAGCAGCTCAGAGGCAGGGGGCTGGGAGCAGTTCTTC
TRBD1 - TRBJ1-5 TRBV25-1 CASSDRTGNQPQHF TGTGCCAGCAGTGACCGGACAGGGAATCAGCCCCAGCATTTT
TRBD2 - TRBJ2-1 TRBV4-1 CASSLGTSGRENEQFF TGCGCCAGCAGCCTGGGGACTAGCGGGAGGGAAAATGAGCAGTTCTTC
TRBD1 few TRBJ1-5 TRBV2 CASSRWDTGERAQHF TGTGCCAGCAGCCGATGGGATACAGGGGAGAGGGCCCAGCATTTT
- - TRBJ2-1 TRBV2 CASLSSVSSYNEQFF TGTGCCAGCCTTTCTAGCGTAAGCTCCTACAATGAGCAGTTCTTC
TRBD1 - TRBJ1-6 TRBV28 CASSTQGAYNSPLHF TGTGCCAGCAGTACCCAGGGGGCCTATAATTCACCCCTCCACTTT
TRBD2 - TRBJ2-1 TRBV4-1 CASSQEWQPGLADDNEQFF TGCGCCAGCAGCCAAGAATGGCAGCCGGGACTAGCGGACGACAATGAGCAGTTCTTC